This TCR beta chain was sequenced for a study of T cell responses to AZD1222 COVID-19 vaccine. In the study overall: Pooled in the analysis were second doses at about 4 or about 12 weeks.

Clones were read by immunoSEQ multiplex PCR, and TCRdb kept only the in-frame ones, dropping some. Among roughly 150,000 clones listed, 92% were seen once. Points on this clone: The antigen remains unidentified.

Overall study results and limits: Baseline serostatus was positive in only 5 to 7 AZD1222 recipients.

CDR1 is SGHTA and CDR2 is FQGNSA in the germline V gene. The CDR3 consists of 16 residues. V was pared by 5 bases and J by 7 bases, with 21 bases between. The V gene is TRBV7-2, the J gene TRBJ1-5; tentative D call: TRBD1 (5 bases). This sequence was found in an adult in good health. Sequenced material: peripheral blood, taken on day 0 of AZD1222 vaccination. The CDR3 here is CASSTQIGGGGQPQHF. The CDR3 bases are TGTGCCAGCAGCACCCAGATTGGCGGGGGAGGACAGCCCCAGCATTTT.